The sequence of this TCR beta chain was determined in a study of shared T cell receptors in the human thymus. This CDR3 comprises 16 residues. The germline V gene has CDR1 SEHNR and CDR2 FQNEAQ (reference sequence). After removal of 1 base from V and 0 bases from J, the junction contained 5 bases not matched to a gene. Measured with immunoSEQ multiplex PCR; TCRdb has only the in-frame clones, and not every one. This sample has 640,000 or so clones, with over 75% found just once. These data were also reused for a study on human thymus T cells.

The sequenced material came from thymocytes. The chain recombines TRBV7-9 with TRBJ2-7, with TRBD1 matching 8 bases. The sequence derives from a boy under two years old with a congenital heart defect. This chain's CDR3 is CASSLGSGGHSYEQYF. The CDR3, as DNA: TGTGCCAGCAGCTTAGGATCAGGGGGCCACTCCTACGAGCAGTACTTC.